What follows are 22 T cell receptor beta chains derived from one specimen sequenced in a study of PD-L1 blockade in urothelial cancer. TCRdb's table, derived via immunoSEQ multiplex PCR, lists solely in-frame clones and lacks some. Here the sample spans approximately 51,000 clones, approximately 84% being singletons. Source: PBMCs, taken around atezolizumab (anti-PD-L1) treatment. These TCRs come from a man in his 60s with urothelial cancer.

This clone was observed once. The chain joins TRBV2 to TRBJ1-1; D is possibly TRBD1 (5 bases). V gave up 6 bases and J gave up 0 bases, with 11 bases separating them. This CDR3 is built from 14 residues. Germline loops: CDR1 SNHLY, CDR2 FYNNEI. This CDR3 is CASSGPGMNTEAFF. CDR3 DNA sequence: TGTGCCAGCAGCGGTCCAGGGATGAACACTGAAGCTTTCTTT.

CDR3 DNA sequence: TGTGCCAGCAGTGCCAGGACAGGCGGCGGCAACACCATATATTTT. This codes for CASSARTGGGNTIYF. The chain carries TRBV9 and TRBJ1-3; 7 bases are a match to TRBD1. This CDR3 has 15 residues. Per germline, CDR1 SGDLS and CDR2 YYNGEE. The V gene end was trimmed by 5 bases and the J gene end by 7 bases; junction bases not matched to a gene: 12.

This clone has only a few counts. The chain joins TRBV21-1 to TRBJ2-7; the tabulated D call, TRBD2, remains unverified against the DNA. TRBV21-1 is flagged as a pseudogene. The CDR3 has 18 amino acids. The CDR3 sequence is CASSKVGLAGGLGYEQYF. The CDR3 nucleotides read TGTGCCAGCAGCAAAGTCGGACTAGCGGGAGGGCTCGGCTACGAGCAGTACTTC.

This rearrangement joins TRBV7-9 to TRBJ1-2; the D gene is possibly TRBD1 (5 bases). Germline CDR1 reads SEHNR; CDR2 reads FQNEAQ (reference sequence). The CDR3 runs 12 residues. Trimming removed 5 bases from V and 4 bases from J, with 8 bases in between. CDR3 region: CASSPTGYGYTF. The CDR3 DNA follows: TGTGCCAGCAGCCCCACAGGCTATGGCTACACCTTC.

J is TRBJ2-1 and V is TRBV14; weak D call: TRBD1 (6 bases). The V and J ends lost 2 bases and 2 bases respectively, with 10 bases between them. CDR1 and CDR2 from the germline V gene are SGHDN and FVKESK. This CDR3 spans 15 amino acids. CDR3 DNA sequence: TGTGCCAGCAGCCAACACAGGGTCACCTACAATGAGCAGTTCTTC. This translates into CASSQHRVTYNEQFF.

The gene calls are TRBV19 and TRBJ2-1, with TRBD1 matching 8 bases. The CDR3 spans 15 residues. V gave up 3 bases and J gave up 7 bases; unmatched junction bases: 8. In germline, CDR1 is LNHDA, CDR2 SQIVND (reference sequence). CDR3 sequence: CASSIPGGAVNEQFF. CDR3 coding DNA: TGTGCCAGTAGTATCCCAGGGGGCGCGGTGAATGAGCAGTTCTTC.

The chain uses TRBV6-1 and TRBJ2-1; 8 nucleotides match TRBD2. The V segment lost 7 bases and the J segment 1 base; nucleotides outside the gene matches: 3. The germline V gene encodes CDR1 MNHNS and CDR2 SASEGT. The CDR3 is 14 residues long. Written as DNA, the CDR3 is TGTGCCAGCAACCGGGGGGGATCCTACAATGAGCAGTTCTTC. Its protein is CASNRGGSYNEQFF.

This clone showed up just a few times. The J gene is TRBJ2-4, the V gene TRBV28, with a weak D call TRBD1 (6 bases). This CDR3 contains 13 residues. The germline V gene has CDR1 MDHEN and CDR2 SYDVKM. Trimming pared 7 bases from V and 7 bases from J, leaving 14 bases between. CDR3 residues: CASNRDAVNIQYF. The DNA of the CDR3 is TGTGCCAGCAACAGGGACGCGGTGAACATTCAGTACTTC. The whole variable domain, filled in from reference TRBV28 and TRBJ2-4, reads DVKVTQSSRYLVKRTGEKVFLECVQDMDHENMFWYRQDPGLGLRLIYFSYDVKMKEKGDIPEGYSVSREKKERFSLILESASTNQTSMYLCASNRDAVNIQYFGAGTRLSVL.

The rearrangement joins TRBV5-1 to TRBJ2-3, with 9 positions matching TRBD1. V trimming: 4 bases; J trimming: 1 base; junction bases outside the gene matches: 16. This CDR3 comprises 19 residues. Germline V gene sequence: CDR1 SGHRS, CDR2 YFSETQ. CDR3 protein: CASSRGQGYGGGGTDTQYF. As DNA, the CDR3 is TGCGCCAGCAGCCGGGGACAGGGTTATGGGGGCGGAGGCACAGATACGCAGTATTTT.

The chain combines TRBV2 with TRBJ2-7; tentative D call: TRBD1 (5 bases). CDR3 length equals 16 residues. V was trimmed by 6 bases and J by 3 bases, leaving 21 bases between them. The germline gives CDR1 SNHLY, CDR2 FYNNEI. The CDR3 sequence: CASSRNRRVLFYEQYF. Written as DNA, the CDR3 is TGTGCCAGCAGCCGGAACCGCAGGGTCCTCTTCTACGAGCAGTACTTC.

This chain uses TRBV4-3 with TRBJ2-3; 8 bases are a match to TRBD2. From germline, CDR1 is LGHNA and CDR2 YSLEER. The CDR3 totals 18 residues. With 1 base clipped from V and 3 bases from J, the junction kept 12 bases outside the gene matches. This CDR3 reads CASSQGGWEREITDTQYF. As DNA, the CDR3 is TGCGCCAGCAGCCAAGGGGGGTGGGAGCGGGAGATTACAGATACGCAGTATTTT.

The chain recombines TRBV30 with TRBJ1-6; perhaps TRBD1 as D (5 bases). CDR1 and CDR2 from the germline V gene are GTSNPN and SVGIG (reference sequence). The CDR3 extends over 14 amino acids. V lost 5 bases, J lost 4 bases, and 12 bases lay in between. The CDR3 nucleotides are TGTGCCTGGGGGGCGGACGGTTATAATTCACCCCTCCACTTT. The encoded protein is CAWGADGYNSPLHF.

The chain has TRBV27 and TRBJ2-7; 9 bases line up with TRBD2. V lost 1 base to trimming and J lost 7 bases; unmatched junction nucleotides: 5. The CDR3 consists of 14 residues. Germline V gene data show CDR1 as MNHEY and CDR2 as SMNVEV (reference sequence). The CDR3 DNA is TGTGCCAGCAGTTTATACGCGGGAGGGCTTGAGCAGTACTTC. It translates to CASSLYAGGLEQYF.

Here the CDR3 DNA reads TGCGCCAGCAGCCCGAGGGCAGTAAGAAGCGAGCAGTACTTC. Protein product: CASSPRAVRSEQYF. The chain joins TRBV5-1 to TRBJ2-7; maybe TRBD2 (5 bases). The CDR3 covers 14 residues. V was clipped by 4 bases and J by 6 bases, with 17 bases between them. Germline lookup yields CDR1 SGHRS and CDR2 YFSETQ.

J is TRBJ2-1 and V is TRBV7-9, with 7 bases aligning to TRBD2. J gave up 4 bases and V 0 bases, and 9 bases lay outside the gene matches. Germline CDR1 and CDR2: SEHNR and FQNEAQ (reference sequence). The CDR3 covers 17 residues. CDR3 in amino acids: CASSLAETSRYYNEQFF. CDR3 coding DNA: TGTGCCAGCAGCTTAGCCGAGACTAGCAGATATTACAATGAGCAGTTCTTC.

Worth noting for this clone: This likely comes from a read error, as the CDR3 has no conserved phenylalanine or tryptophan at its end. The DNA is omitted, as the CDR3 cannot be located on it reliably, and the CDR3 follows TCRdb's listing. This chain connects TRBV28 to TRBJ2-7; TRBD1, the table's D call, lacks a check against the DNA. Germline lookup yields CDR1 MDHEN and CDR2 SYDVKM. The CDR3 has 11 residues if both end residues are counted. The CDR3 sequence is CASSSDRESWL.

CDR3 protein: CASSNPGQKWGNYGYTF. The CDR3 nucleotides are TGTGCCAGTAGTAACCCGGGACAGAAGTGGGGTAACTATGGCTACACCTTC. The chain links TRBV19 to TRBJ1-2, with 7 positions matching TRBD1. Per germline, CDR1 LNHDA and CDR2 SQIVND (reference sequence). Unmatched junction bases numbered 12, after V lost 4 bases and J lost 1 base. CDR3 size: 17 residues.

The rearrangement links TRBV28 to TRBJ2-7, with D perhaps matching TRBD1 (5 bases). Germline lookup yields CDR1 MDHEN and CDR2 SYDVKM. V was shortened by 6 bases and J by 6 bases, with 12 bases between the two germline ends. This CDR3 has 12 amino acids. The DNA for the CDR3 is TGTGCCAGCAGCCTGGGAACAGGCGAGCAGTACTTC. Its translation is CASSLGTGEQYF.

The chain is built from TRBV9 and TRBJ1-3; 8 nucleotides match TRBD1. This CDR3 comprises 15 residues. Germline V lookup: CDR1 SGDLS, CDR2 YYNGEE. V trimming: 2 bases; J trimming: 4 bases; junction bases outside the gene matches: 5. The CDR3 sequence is CASSVQGAAGNTIYF. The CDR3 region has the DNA TGTGCCAGCAGCGTCCAGGGGGCAGCGGGAAACACCATATATTTT. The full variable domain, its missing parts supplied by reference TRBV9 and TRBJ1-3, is DSGVTQTPKHLITATGQRVTLRCSPRSGDLSVYWYQQSLDQGLQFLIQYYNGEERAKGNILERFSAQQFPDLHSELNLSSLELGDSALYFCASSVQGAAGNTIYFGEGSWLTVV.

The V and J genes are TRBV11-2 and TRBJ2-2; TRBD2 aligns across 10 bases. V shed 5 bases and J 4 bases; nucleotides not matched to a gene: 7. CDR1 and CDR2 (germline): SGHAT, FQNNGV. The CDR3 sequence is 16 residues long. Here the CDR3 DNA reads TGTGCCAGCAGCACAACCGGGACTAGCGTCACCGGGGAGCTGTTTTTT. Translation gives CASSTTGTSVTGELFF.

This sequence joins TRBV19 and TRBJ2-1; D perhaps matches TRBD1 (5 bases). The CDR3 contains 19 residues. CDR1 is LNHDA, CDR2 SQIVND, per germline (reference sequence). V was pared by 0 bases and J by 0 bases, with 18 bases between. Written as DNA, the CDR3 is TGTGCCAGTAGTATAGATACAGGCTTTGGTGGGTACTCCTACAATGAGCAGTTCTTC. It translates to CASSIDTGFGGYSYNEQFF.

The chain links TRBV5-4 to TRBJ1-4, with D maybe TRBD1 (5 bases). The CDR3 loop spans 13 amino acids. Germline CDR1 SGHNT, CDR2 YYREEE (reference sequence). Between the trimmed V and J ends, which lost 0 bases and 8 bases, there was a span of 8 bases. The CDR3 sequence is CASSLAGGEKLFF. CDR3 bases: TGTGCCAGCAGCTTGGCCGGGGGGGAAAAACTGTTTTTT.